Many counts were recorded for the clone carrying this T cell receptor beta chain. What it binds is not known. The sample is drawn from a study of identical twins. Points from the study as a whole: Models, which agreed with sharing between unrelated individuals, nonetheless underestimated the out-of-frame TCR alpha sharing seen in monozygotic twins. Beta clonotypes that were abundant in cord blood contained fewer insertions, a pattern absent from memory repertoires. The study based its conclusions on cross-sectional statistical analysis and did not follow the same donors.

MiXCR was run by TCRdb on the 5' RACE reads, yielding one entry per CDR3 protein. This table has some 270,000 distinct CDR3 sequences, approximately 8.6% appearing once. These same records also appear under a second study, on yellow fever vaccine responses in identical twins.

The source material was CD8+ T cells sorted from blood. The source is a young woman in good health.

The CDR3 protein is CASSYDRRGHEQYF. In DNA form, the CDR3 reads TGTGCCAGCAGTTACGACCGCAGGGGACACGAGCAGTACTTC. This chain links TRBV12-3 or TRBV12-4 with TRBJ2-7, with a tentative D call TRBD1 (6 bases). The germline V and J ends were trimmed by 4 bases and 5 bases, with 15 bases remaining between them. The CDR3 covers 14 residues.